The clone carrying this T cell receptor beta chain occurred many times. Individual cDNA molecules each carried unique molecular identifiers attached by the library. TCRdb fed the RACE reads into MiXCR, producing one record per CDR3 protein. The sample comprises some 400,000 distinct CDR3 sequences, around 5% of which are singletons, and 2% to 2.5% rests with the top ten. The junction had 10 bases not matched to a gene; V was cut back by 5 bases and J by 5 bases. This CDR3 is built from 17 residues. The data originate from a study of human T cells and chemical hapten exposure. Time point here: patch test 1, 2 weeks after DPC sensitization. Treatment here: therapeutic diphenylcyclopropenone sensitization with weekly scalp DPC.

This chain connects TRBV12-3 or TRBV12-4 to TRBJ2-4; TRBD1 agrees at 12 bases. Here the sequenced sample was whole blood, taken in connection with sensitization to the hapten diphenylcyclopropenone (DPC). The TCR sequence derives from a woman in her forties or fifties with alopecia areata. Some clones in this sample may be carry-over from other donors' samples. The CDR3 nucleotides read TGTGCCAGCAGTCCACCGGGACAGGGGGCGCGGGAAAACATTCAGTACTTC. Translated, it gives CASSPPGQGARENIQYF.